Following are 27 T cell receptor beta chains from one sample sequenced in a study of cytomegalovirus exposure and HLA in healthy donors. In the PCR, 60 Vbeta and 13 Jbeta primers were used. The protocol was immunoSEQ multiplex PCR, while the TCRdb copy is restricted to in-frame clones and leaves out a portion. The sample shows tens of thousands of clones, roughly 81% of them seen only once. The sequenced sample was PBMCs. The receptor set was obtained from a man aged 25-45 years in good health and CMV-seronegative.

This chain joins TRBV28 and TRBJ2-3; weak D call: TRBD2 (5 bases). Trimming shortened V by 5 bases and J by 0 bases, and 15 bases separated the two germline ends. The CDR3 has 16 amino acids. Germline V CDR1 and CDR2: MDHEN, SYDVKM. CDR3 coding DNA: TGTGCCAGCAGTAGAGGGCTTCTTACTAGCACAGATACGCAGTATTTT. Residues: CASSRGLLTSTDTQYF.

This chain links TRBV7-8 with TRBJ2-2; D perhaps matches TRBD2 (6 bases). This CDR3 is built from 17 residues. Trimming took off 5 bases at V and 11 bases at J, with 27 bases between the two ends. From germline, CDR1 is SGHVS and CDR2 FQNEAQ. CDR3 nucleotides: TGTGCCAGCAGCCTAGATTATAGCGGAGAGAGCCGATATGAGCTGTTTTTT. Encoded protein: CASSLDYSGESRYELFF. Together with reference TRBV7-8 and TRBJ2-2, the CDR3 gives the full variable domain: GAGVSQSPRYKVAKRGQDVALRCDPISGHVSLFWYQQALGQGPEFLTYFQNEAQLDKSGLPSDRFFAERPEGSVSTLKIQRTQQEDSAVYLCASSLDYSGESRYELFFGEGSRLTVL.

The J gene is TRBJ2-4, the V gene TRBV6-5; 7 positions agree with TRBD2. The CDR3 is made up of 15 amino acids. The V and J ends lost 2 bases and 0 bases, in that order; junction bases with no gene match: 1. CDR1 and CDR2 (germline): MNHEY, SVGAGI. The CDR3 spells CASSYTSEAKNIQYF. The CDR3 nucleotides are TGTGCCAGCAGTTACACTAGCGAAGCCAAAAACATTCAGTACTTC.

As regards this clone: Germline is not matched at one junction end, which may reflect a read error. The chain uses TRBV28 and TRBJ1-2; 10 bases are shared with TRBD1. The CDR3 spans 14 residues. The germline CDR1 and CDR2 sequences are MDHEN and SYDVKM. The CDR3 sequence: CASSLDRGRLGYPF. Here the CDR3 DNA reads TGTGCCAGCAGTTTAGACAGGGGGCGTTTAGGCTACCCCTTC.

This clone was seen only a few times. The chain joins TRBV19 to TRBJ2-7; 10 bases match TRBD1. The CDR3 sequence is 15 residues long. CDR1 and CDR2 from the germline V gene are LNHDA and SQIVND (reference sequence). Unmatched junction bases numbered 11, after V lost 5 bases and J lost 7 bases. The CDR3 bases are TGTGCCAGTAGTCCTGGACAGGGGGGAGTCGTAGAGCAGTACTTC. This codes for CASSPGQGGVVEQYF.

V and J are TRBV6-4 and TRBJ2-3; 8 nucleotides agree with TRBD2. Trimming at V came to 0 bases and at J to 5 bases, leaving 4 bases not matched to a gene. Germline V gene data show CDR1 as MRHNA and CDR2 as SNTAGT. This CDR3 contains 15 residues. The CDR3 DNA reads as TGTGCCAGCAGTGACTCGGCGGGGGGAGGAGATACGCAGTATTTT. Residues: CASSDSAGGGDTQYF.

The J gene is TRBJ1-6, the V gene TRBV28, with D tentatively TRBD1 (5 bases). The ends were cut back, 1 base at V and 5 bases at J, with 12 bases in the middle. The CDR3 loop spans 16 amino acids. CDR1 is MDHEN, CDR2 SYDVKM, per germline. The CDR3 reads CASSLYGGGNNSPLHF. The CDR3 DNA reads TGTGCCAGCAGTTTATATGGCGGGGGGAATAATTCACCCCTCCACTTT.

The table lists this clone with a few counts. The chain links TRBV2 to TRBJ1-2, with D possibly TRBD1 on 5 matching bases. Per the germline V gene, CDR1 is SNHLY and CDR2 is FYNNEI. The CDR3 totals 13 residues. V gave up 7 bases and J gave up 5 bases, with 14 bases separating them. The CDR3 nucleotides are TGTGCCAGCAAACTATCGACAGAATATGGCTACACCTTC. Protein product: CASKLSTEYGYTF.

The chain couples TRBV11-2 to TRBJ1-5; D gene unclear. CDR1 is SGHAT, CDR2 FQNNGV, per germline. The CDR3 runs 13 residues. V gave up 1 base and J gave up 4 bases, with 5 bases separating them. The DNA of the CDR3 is TGTGCCAGCAGCTTAGCCCAGAATCAGCCCCAGCATTTT. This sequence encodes CASSLAQNQPQHF.

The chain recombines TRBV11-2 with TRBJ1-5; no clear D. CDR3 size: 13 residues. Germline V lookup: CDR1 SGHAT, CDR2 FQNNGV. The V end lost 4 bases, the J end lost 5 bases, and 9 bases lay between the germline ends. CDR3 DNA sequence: TGTGCCAGCAGCTCCCAGGTGGATCAGCCCCAGCATTTT. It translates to CASSSQVDQPQHF.

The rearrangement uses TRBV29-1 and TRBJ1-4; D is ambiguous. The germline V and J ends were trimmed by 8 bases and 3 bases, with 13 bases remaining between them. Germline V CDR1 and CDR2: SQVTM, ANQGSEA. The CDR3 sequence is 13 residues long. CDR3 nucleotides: TGCAGCATCTATCGGAGGGCTAATGAAAAACTGTTTTTT. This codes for CSIYRRANEKLFF.

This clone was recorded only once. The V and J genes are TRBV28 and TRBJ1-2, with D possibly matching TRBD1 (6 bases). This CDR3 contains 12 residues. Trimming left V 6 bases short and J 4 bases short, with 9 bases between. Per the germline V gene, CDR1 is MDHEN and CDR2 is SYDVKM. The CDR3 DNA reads TGTGCCAGCAGCGGACAGAGCTATGGCTACACCTTC. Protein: CASSGQSYGYTF.

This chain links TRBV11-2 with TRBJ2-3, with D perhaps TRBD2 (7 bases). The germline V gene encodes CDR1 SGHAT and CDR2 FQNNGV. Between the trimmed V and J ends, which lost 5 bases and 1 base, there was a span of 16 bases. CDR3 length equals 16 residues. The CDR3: CASSTLGGEGTDTQYF. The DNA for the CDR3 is TGTGCCAGCAGCACACTAGGGGGGGAGGGCACAGATACGCAGTATTTT.

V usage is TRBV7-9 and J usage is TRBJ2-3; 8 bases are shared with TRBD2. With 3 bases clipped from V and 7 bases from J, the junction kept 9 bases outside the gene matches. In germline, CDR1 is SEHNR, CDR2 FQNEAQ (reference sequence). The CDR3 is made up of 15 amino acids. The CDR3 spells CASSLSPAGDYTQYF. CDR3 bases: TGTGCCAGCAGCTTGTCACCAGCGGGAGATTATACGCAGTATTTT.

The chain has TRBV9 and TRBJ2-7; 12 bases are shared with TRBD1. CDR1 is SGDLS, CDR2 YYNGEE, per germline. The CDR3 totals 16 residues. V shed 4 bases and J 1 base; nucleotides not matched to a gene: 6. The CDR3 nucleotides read TGTGCCAGCAGCAAGGGACAGGGGGCCAGGTCCTACGAGCAGTACTTC. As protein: CASSKGQGARSYEQYF. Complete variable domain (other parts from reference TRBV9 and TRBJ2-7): DSGVTQTPKHLITATGQRVTLRCSPRSGDLSVYWYQQSLDQGLQFLIQYYNGEERAKGNILERFSAQQFPDLHSELNLSSLELGDSALYFCASSKGQGARSYEQYFGPGTRLTVT.

CDR3 sequence (DNA): TGTGCCAGCAGCTTATACACTAGCGGACGCACAGATACGCAGTATTTT. Protein product: CASSLYTSGRTDTQYF. The chain uses TRBV7-9 and TRBJ2-3; 8 nucleotides align to TRBD2. This CDR3 region has 16 residues. After removal of 2 bases from V and 1 base from J, the junction contained 5 bases not matched to a gene. Germline CDR1 is SEHNR and CDR2 is FQNEAQ (reference sequence).

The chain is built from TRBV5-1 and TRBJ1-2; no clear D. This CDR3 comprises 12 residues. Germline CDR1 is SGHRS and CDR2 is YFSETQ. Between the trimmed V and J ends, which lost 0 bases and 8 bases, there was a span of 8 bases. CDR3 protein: CASSLAGGGYTF. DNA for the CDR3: TGCGCCAGCAGCTTGGCGGGAGGAGGCTACACCTTC.

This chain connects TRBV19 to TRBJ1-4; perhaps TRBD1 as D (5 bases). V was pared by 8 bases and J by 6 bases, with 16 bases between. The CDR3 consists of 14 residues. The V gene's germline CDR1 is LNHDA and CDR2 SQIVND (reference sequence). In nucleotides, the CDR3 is TGTGCCAGTTTAGGCCGGGGGAGGGATGAAAAACTGTTTTTT. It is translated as CASLGRGRDEKLFF.

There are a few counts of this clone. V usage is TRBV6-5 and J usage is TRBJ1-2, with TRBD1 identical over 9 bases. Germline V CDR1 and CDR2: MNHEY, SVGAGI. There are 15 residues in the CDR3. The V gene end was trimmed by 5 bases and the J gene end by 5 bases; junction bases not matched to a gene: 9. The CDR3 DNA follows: TGTGCCAGCAGTGGTCCCGGGACAGGGACATATGGCTACACCTTC. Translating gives CASSGPGTGTYGYTF.

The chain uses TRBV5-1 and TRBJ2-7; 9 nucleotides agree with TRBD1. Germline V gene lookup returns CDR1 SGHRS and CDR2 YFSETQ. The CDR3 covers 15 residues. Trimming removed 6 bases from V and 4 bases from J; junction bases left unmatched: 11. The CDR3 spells CASKFSGQGIYEQYF. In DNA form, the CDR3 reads TGCGCCAGCAAGTTTTCGGGACAGGGTATTTACGAGCAGTACTTC.

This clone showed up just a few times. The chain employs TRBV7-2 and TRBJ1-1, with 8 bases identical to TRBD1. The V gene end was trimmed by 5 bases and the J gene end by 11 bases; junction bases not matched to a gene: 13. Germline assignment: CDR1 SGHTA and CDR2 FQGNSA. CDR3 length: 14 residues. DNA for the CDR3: TGTGCCAGCAGCCTAACCCCAGAACAGGGGGGGGCTTTCTTT. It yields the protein CASSLTPEQGGAFF.

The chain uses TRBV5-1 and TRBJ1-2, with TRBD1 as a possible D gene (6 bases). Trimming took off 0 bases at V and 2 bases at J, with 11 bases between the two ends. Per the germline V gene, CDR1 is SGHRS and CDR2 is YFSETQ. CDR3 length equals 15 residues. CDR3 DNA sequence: TGCGCCAGCAGCTTGGACAGGGAAATGAACTATGGCTACACCTTC. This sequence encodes CASSLDREMNYGYTF.

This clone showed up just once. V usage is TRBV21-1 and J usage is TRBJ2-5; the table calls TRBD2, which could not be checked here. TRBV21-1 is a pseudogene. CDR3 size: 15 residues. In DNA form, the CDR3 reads TGTGCCAGCAGCACGAGACTAGCGGGCCAAGAGACCCAGTACTTC. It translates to CASSTRLAGQETQYF.

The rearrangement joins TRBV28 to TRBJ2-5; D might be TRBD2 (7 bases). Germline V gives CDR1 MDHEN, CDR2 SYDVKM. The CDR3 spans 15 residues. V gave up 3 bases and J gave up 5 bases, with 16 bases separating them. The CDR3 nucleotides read TGTGCCAGCAGTTTCATGAGGGGGGGCCTCGAGACCCAGTACTTC. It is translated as CASSFMRGGLETQYF. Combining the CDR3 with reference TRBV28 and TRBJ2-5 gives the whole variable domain DVKVTQSSRYLVKRTGEKVFLECVQDMDHENMFWYRQDPGLGLRLIYFSYDVKMKEKGDIPEGYSVSREKKERFSLILESASTNQTSMYLCASSFMRGGLETQYFGPGTRLLVL.

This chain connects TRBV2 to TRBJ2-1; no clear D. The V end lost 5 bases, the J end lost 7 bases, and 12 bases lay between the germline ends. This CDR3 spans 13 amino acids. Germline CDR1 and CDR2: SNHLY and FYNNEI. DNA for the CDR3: TGTGCCAGCAGTAAACCTCTAGTTAATGAGCAGTTCTTC. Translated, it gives CASSKPLVNEQFF. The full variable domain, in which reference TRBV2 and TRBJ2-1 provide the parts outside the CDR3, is EPEVTQTPSHQVTQMGQEVILRCVPISNHLYFYWYRQILGQKVEFLVSFYNNEISEKSEIFDDQFSVERPDGSNFTLKIRSTKLEDSAMYFCASSKPLVNEQFFGPGTRLTVL.

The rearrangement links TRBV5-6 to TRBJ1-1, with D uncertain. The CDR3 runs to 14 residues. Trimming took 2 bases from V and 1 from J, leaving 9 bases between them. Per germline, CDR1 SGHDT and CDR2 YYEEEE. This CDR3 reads CASSFPAQNTEAFF. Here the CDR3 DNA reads TGTGCCAGCAGCTTCCCCGCACAGAACACTGAAGCTTTCTTT. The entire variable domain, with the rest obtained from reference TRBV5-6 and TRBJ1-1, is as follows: DAGVTQSPTHLIKTRGQQVTLRCSPKSGHDTVSWYQQALGQGPQFIFQYYEEEERQRGNFPDRFSGHQFPNYSSELNVNALLLGDSALYLCASSFPAQNTEAFFGQGTRLTVV.

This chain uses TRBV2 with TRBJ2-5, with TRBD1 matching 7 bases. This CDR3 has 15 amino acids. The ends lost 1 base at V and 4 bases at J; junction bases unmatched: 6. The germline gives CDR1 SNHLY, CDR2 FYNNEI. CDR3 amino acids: CASSEERDSPETQYF. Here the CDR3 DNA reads TGTGCCAGCAGTGAAGAGAGGGACAGCCCAGAGACCCAGTACTTC.